This T cell receptor (beta chain) was sequenced in a study of cytomegalovirus exposure and HLA in healthy donors. Study-level findings and limits: Most TCR sequences proved rare, with some public TCRs found in many donors. TCR clusters originating in the first cohort tended to co-occur in the roughly 130 validation repertoires, according to a later analysis. Cytomegalovirus association was assigned to approximately 160 TCR beta chains.

V was pared by 3 bases and J by 7 bases, with 9 bases between. This CDR3 comprises 12 residues. Germline V CDR1 and CDR2: MGHRA, YSYEKL. TCRdb's copy holds only in-frame clones and misses some; the assay was immunoSEQ multiplex PCR. The sample records some 150,000 clones, 85% to 90% being singletons. As to this clone: Its antigen is not known.

Sequenced input: PBMCs. The chain recombines TRBV4-1 with TRBJ2-5, with unresolved D. This sequence originates from a woman in her twenties or thirties in good health and CMV-seronegative. The DNA for the CDR3 is TGCGCCAGCAGCCACCCGCCAGGGACCCAGTACTTC. Amino acids: CASSHPPGTQYF.